The 14 T cell receptor beta chains given below trace back to one sample, sequenced in a study of T cell changes during pregnancy in multiple sclerosis. The data were produced by immunoSEQ multiplex PCR, yet TCRdb's version contains in-frame clones alone and is incomplete. This sample has over 80,000 clones, with 90% found just once. Material: peripheral blood, obtained in the second trimester of pregnancy. All receptors derive from a female donor in good health, enrolled as a control in a pregnancy study.

This chain connects TRBV30 to TRBJ2-6; the D is unclear. CDR3 size: 17 residues. The germline gives CDR1 GTSNPN, CDR2 SVGIG (reference sequence). The V end was cut by 4 bases, the J end by 0 bases, with 16 bases between. CDR3 sequence (DNA): TGTGCCTGGACCAGTAACCCCTCTTCCTCTGGGGCCAACGTCCTGACTTTC. This codes for CAWTSNPSSSGANVLTF.

The chain carries TRBV27 and TRBJ1-5; D unresolved. V lost 4 bases to trimming and J lost 0 bases, with 10 bases between them. From germline, CDR1 is MNHEY and CDR2 SMNVEV (reference sequence). The CDR3 contains 15 residues. The CDR3 nucleotides read TGTGCCAGCAGTTCCCGCCGGTCTAGCAATCAGCCCCAGCATTTT. It specifies CASSSRRSSNQPQHF.

V is TRBV9 and J is TRBJ2-3; weak D call: TRBD2 (5 bases). V was cut by 2 bases and J by 5 bases, with 9 bases left in between. Germline V CDR1 and CDR2: SGDLS, YYNGEE. This CDR3 has 13 residues. The CDR3 sequence: CASSVSSVDTQYF. The CDR3 DNA follows: TGTGCCAGCAGCGTGAGTAGCGTAGATACGCAGTATTTT.

The chain recombines TRBV29-1 with TRBJ2-2; 15 nucleotides align to TRBD2. Losses at the gene ends were 1 base for V and 4 bases for J; bases not matched to a gene: 7. CDR1 and CDR2 (germline): SQVTM, ANQGSEA. The CDR3 spans 18 residues. CDR3 coding DNA: TGCAGCGTTGAAGTCGGACTAGCGGGAGGGCCGAGCACCGGGGAGCTGTTTTTT. This codes for CSVEVGLAGGPSTGELFF.

In DNA, the CDR3 is TGTGCCAGCAGCGTAGCCGGGGTGACGTATGAAAAACTGTTTTTT. This codes for CASSVAGVTYEKLFF. The gene calls are TRBV9 and TRBJ1-4, with D unresolved. Trimming left V 0 bases short and J 6 bases short, with 12 bases between. The CDR3 spans 15 residues. Germline-derived CDR1 and CDR2 are SGDLS and YYNGEE.

The V call is TRBV6-6, the J call TRBJ2-7, with TRBD1 as a possible D gene (6 bases). The germline gives CDR1 MNHNY, CDR2 SVGAGI (reference sequence). CDR3 size: 16 residues. The germline V and J ends were trimmed by 3 bases and 1 base, with 16 bases remaining between them. The CDR3 DNA sequence: TGTGCCAGCAGTTATCTTCAACAGGGTCGATCCTACGAGCAGTACTTC. This sequence encodes CASSYLQQGRSYEQYF.

The CDR3 DNA follows: TGTGCCAGCAGTTTACGCCTCGGGACAGGGAGCATGAACACTGAAGCTTTCTTT. It codes for CASSLRLGTGSMNTEAFF. This chain joins TRBV28 and TRBJ1-1, with 9 bases lining up with TRBD1. This CDR3 is 18 amino acids long. Germline CDR1 reads MDHEN; CDR2 reads SYDVKM. J lost 0 bases, V lost 2 bases, and 10 bases had no gene match.

This chain connects TRBV9 to TRBJ2-1, with 7 bases aligning to TRBD2. This CDR3 comprises 17 residues. After removal of 3 bases from V and 6 bases from J, the junction contained 15 bases not matched to a gene. The germline V gene encodes CDR1 SGDLS and CDR2 YYNGEE. CDR3 in amino acids: CASSGADVGGWVNEQFF. The CDR3 region has the DNA TGTGCCAGCAGCGGCGCCGATGTCGGGGGGTGGGTCAATGAGCAGTTCTTC.

The chain employs TRBV7-9 and TRBJ2-5; perhaps TRBD2 as D (7 bases). Per the germline V gene, CDR1 is SEHNR and CDR2 is FQNEAQ (reference sequence). CDR3 length equals 14 residues. Trimming took 0 bases from V and 5 from J, leaving 10 bases between them. The CDR3 sequence is CASSLAGGLETQYF. The CDR3 nucleotides are TGTGCCAGCAGCTTAGCGGGGGGGCTGGAGACCCAGTACTTC.

The V call is TRBV10-3, the J call TRBJ2-7; 10 positions agree with TRBD1. Looked up from germline, CDR1 is ENHRY and CDR2 is SYGVKD. The CDR3 has 14 amino acids. V shed 4 bases and J 6 bases; nucleotides not matched to a gene: 6. CDR3 DNA sequence: TGTGCCATCAGTGGGGACAGGGGCCACCCCGAGCAGTACTTC. It translates to CAISGDRGHPEQYF.

The CDR3 sequence is CASSPNMVWRGFAGELFF. Written as DNA, the CDR3 is TGTGCCAGCAGCCCGAATATGGTCTGGCGGGGGTTCGCCGGGGAGCTGTTTTTT. The chain combines TRBV14 with TRBJ2-2; TRBD2 matches at 7 bases. V was pared by 4 bases and J by 6 bases, with 17 bases of the junction left unmatched. Germline V gives CDR1 SGHDN, CDR2 FVKESK. This CDR3 comprises 18 residues.

This chain connects TRBV2 to TRBJ1-2; D not certain. The CDR3 loop spans 15 amino acids. Trimming removed 10 bases from V and 2 bases from J, with 20 bases in between. Germline V gives CDR1 SNHLY, CDR2 FYNNEI. DNA of the CDR3: TGTGCCACTTTAATCCCGGGCGCGGGAAACTATGGCTACACCTTC. Residues: CATLIPGAGNYGYTF.

The J gene is TRBJ2-2, the V gene TRBV28; TRBD1 matches 7 bases. This CDR3 has 15 amino acids. The germline V gene encodes CDR1 MDHEN and CDR2 SYDVKM. Trimming at V came to 5 bases and at J to 5 bases, leaving 8 bases not matched to a gene. CDR3 sequence reads: CASSPGGSPTGELFF. Here the CDR3 DNA reads TGTGCCAGCAGTCCAGGGGGTAGTCCTACCGGGGAGCTGTTTTTT. The variable domain in full, completed from reference TRBV28 and TRBJ2-2, reads DVKVTQSSRYLVKRTGEKVFLECVQDMDHENMFWYRQDPGLGLRLIYFSYDVKMKEKGDIPEGYSVSREKKERFSLILESASTNQTSMYLCASSPGGSPTGELFFGEGSRLTVL.

The chain carries TRBV9 and TRBJ2-2; 13 bases map to TRBD2. This CDR3 spans 17 amino acids. V lost 0 bases and J lost 7; bases outside the gene matches: 6. Looked up from germline, CDR1 is SGDLS and CDR2 is YYNGEE. CDR3 region: CASSVGLAGGVIGELFF. The CDR3 region has the DNA TGTGCCAGCAGCGTAGGACTAGCGGGAGGTGTGATCGGGGAGCTGTTTTTT.